This record concerns one T cell receptor (beta chain) sequence. Antigen specificity is unknown. These data come from a study of PD-1 blockade in classical Hodgkin lymphoma. About the research overall: The nivolumab dose that patients received was 3 mg/kg, given intravenously every 2 weeks. Study-wide findings and caveats: Those achieving complete response showed baseline diversity like newly diagnosed patients. Nivolumab starters within 1 year of ASCT were excluded.

TCRdb's copy holds only in-frame clones and misses some; the assay was immunoSEQ multiplex PCR. The sample contains about 100,000 clones, roughly 84% of which appear only once. Relapses following autologous stem cell transplantation were seen in all patients, with brentuximab vedotin exposure varying. The V and J ends lost 0 bases and 0 bases respectively, with 12 bases between them. The V gene's germline CDR1 is MNHEY and CDR2 SVGAGI. The CDR3 has 16 amino acids. Here the sequenced sample was peripheral blood mononuclear cells (PBMCs), taken at baseline. This clonotype was obtained from a human donor with classical Hodgkin lymphoma. V and J are TRBV6-5 and TRBJ2-7, with D uncertain. The CDR3 DNA reads TGTGCCAGCAGTTACTCGGGCGAGACGACCTCCTACGAGCAGTACTTC. It translates to CASSYSGETTSYEQYF.